The source of this T cell receptor beta chain is a study of T cells in Graves' hyperthyroidism and ophthalmopathy. The sample holds many counts of this clonotype. V was pared by 8 bases and J by 7 bases, with 20 bases between. This CDR3 is built from 14 residues. TCR beta CDR3 region amplification was performed from RNA transcripts. Researchers ran a first-round RT-PCR on the TCR CDR3 using the HTBI primer set. Each CDR3 protein is one row after TCRdb ran MiXCR on the multiplex PCR reads. The sample includes roughly 280,000 distinct CDR3 sequences, 17% of them seen just once. Patients were excluded for uncontrolled infection, other autoimmune disease, pregnancy or lactation.

This chain joins TRBV12-3 or TRBV12-4 and TRBJ1-2, with a tentative D call TRBD1 (5 bases). Sequencing was carried out using blood. The TCR sequence derives from a woman aged 55-70 years with Graves' ophthalmopathy. The CDR3 DNA reads TGTGCCAGCTGCCTTTTACTGGGACGGGGTGGCTACACCTTC. Amino acids: CASCLLLGRGGYTF.